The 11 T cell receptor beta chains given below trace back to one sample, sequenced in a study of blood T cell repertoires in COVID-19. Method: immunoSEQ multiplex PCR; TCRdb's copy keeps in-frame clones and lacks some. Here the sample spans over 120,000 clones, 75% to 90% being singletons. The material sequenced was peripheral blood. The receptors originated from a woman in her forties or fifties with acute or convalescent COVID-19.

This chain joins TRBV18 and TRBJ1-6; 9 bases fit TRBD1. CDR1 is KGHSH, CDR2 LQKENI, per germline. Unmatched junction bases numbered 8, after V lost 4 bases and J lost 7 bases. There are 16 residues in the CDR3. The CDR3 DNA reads TGTGCCAGCTCACAGACAGGGGGGGGGACCAATTCACCCCTCCACTTT. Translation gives CASSQTGGGTNSPLHF.

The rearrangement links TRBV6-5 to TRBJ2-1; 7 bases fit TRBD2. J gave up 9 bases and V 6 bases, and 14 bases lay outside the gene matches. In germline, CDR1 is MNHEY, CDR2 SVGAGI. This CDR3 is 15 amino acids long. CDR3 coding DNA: TGTGCCAGCAGCTCTATTGGGACTATTACACGTGAGCAGTTCTTC. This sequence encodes CASSSIGTITREQFF.

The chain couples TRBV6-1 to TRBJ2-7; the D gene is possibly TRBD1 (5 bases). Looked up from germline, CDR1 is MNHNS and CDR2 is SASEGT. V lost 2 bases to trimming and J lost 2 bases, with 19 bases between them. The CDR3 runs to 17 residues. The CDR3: CASSEWGRGGGTYEQYF. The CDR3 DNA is TGTGCCAGCAGTGAATGGGGAAGGGGCGGCGGAACCTACGAGCAGTACTTC.

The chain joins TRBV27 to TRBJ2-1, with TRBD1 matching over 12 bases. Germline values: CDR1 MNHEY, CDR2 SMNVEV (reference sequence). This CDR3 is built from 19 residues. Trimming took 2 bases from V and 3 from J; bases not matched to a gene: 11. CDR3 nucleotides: TGTGCCAGCAGTTTAGGGGACAGGGGGCGCAGGGCCTACTACAATGAGCAGTTCTTC. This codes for CASSLGDRGRRAYYNEQFF.

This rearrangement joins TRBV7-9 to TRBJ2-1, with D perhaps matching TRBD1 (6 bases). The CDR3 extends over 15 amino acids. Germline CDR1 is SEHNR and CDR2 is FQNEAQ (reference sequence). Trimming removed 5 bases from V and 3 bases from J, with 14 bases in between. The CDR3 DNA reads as TGTGCCAGCAGCCCGACCGAGGGGGTCTACAATGAGCAGTTCTTC. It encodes CASSPTEGVYNEQFF. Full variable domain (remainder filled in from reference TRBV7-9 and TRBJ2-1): DTGVSQNPRHKITKRGQNVTFRCDPISEHNRLYWYRQTLGQGPEFLTYFQNEAQLEKSRLLSDRFSAERPKGSFSTLEIQRTEQGDSAMYLCASSPTEGVYNEQFFGPGTRLTVL.

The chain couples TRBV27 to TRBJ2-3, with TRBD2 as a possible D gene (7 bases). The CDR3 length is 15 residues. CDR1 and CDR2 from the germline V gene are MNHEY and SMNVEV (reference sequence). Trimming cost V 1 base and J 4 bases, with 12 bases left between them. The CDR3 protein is CASSLYREGSDTQYF. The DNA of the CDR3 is TGTGCCAGCAGTTTATACAGGGAGGGATCAGATACGCAGTATTTT.

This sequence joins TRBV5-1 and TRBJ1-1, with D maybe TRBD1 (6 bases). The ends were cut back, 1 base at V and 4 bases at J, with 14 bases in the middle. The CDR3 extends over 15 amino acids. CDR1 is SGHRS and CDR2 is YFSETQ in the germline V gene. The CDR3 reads CASSLFQGRGTEAFF. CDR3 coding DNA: TGCGCCAGCAGCTTGTTTCAGGGGCGAGGCACTGAAGCTTTCTTT.

This CDR3 reads CASSLSEIPYEQYF. The CDR3 DNA reads TGTGCCAGCAGCTTAAGCGAGATACCCTACGAGCAGTACTTC. The V call is TRBV7-9, the J call TRBJ2-7; D gene uncertain. Germline lookup yields CDR1 SEHNR and CDR2 FQNEAQ (reference sequence). The CDR3 is 14 amino acids. Trimming took off 2 bases at V and 2 bases at J, with 10 bases between the two ends.

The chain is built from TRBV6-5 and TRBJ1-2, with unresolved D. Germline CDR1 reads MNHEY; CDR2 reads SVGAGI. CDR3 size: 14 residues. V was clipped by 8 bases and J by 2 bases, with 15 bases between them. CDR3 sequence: CASGLAPLNYGYTF. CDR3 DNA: TGTGCCAGCGGCTTAGCCCCCCTCAACTATGGCTACACCTTC.

As DNA, the CDR3 is TGTGCCAGCAGTCCGGGTCCGGATCAGCCCCAGCATTTT. Protein product: CASSPGPDQPQHF. The chain carries TRBV2 and TRBJ1-5; no reliable D call. This CDR3 spans 13 amino acids. The V gene lost 5 bases and the J gene lost 5 bases, with 10 bases spanning the gap. Germline V CDR1 and CDR2: SNHLY, FYNNEI.

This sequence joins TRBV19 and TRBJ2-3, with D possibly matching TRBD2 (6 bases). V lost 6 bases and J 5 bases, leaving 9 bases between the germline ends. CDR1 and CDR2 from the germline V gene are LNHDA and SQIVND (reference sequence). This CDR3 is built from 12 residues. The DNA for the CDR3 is TGTGCCAGTAGCCTCGGGGGAGATACGCAGTATTTT. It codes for CASSLGGDTQYF.